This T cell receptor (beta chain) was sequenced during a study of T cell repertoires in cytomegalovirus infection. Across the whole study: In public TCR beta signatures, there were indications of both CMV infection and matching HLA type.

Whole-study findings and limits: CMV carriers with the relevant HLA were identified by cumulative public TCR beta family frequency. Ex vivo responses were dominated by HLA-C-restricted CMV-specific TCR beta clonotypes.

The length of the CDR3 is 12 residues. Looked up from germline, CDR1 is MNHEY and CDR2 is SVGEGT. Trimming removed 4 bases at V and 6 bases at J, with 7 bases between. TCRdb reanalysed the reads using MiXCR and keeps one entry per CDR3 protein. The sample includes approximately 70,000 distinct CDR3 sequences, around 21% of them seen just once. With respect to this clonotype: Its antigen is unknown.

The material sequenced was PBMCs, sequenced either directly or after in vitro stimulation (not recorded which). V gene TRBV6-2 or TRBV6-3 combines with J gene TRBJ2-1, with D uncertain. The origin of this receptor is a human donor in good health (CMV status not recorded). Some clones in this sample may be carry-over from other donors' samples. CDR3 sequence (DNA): TGTGCCAGCAGTTTGAGAGGCAATGAGCAGTTCTTC. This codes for CASSLRGNEQFF.